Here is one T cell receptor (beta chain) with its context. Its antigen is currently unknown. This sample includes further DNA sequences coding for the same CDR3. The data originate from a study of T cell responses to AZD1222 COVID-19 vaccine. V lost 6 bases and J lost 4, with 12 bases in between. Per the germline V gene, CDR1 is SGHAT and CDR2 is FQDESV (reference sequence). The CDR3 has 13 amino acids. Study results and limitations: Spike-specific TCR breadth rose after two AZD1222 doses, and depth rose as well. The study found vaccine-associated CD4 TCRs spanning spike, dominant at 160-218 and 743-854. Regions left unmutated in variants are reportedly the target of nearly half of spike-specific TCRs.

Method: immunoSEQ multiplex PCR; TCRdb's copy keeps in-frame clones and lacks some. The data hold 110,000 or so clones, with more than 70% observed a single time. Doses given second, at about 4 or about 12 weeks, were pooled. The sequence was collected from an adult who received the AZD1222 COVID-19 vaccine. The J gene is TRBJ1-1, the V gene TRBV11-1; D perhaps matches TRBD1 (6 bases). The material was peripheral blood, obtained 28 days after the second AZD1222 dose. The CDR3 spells CASRKQGITEAFF. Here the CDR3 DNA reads TGTGCCAGCAGAAAGCAGGGGATCACTGAAGCTTTCTTT.